This T cell receptor (beta chain) is drawn from a study of graft-versus-host responses after intestinal transplantation. The assay was immunoSEQ multiplex PCR, and TCRdb's table has in-frame clones only and misses some. The table has more than 85,000 clones, roughly 95% seen once. The germline gives CDR1 SNHLY, CDR2 FYNNEI. The CDR3 totals 13 residues. V was clipped by 10 bases and J by 3 bases, with 16 bases between them. Notes on this clone: What it recognizes is unknown.

The input for sequencing was unstimulated CD8+ T cells sorted from spleen or lymph node cells, taken before intestinal transplant. The chain uses TRBV2 and TRBJ2-7; possible D gene TRBD2, 7 bases. The TCR sequence derives from a human donor who received an intestinal transplant. CDR3 nucleotide sequence: TGTGCCACCAAGGGGGGGGGTCACTACGAGCAGTACTTC. Translation: CATKGGGHYEQYF.